A selection of T cell receptor beta chains follows, all from one sample in a study of T cells in localized non-small cell lung cancer. Produced via immunoSEQ multiplex PCR; TCRdb's table is partial and in-frame only. The sample has approximately 28,000 clones; around nine tenths are singletons. The sequencing used peripheral blood, collected before any cancer treatment. The receptors were gathered from a female donor of 60 years or more with stage II squamous cell lung carcinoma. Both conserved end residues are part of each CDR3. Each record gives: D gene, clone size, V gene, J gene, CDR3 length, CDR3 DNA, CDR3 protein. A D gene is named only where the DNA matches it firmly. Not all rows give a size; the values are once, few, many and, for expanded clones, a class.

D gene: .; clone size: .; V gene: TRBV5-1; J gene: TRBJ1-1; CDR3 length: 14; CDR3 DNA: TGCGCCAGCAGGGACCTTACGGGAAACACTGAAGCTTTCTTT; CDR3 protein: CASRDLTGNTEAFF
D gene: .; clone size: .; V gene: TRBV18; J gene: TRBJ2-1; CDR3 length: 15; CDR3 DNA: TGTGCCAGCCGATTCGGGGACTGGAGAAACAATGAGCAGTTCTTC; CDR3 protein: CASRFGDWRNNEQFF
D gene: .; clone size: .; V gene: TRBV5-4; J gene: TRBJ2-7; CDR3 length: 15; CDR3 DNA: TGTGCCAGCAGCAGGGACCCTGATGCTGCCGGCGAGCAGTACTTC; CDR3 protein: CASSRDPDAAGEQYF
D gene: .; clone size: .; V gene: TRBV18; J gene: TRBJ2-6; CDR3 length: 15; CDR3 DNA: TGTGCCAGCTCACCTACTTATACTGGGGCCAACGTCCTGACTTTC; CDR3 protein: CASSPTYTGANVLTF
D gene: .; clone size: .; V gene: TRBV9; J gene: TRBJ1-2; CDR3 length: 14; CDR3 DNA: TGTGCCAGCAGCGTAGGGCTAGAGAACTATGGCTACACCTTC; CDR3 protein: CASSVGLENYGYTF
D gene: TRBD2; clone size: .; V gene: TRBV14; J gene: TRBJ2-5; CDR3 length: 15; CDR3 DNA: TGTGCCAACAGCCCAATAGCGGGAGGCTCGGAGACCCAGTACTTC; CDR3 protein: CANSPIAGGSETQYF
D gene: .; clone size: .; V gene: TRBV6-5; J gene: TRBJ1-2; CDR3 length: 14; CDR3 DNA: TGTGCCAGCACCCCTAGTACTTTCGGGTATGGCTACACCTTC; CDR3 protein: CASTPSTFGYGYTF
D gene: .; clone size: few; V gene: TRBV18; J gene: TRBJ2-7; CDR3 length: 14; CDR3 DNA: TGTGCCAGCTCACCACGCGGCTCAACCTACGAGCAGTACTTC; CDR3 protein: CASSPRGSTYEQYF
D gene: TRBD2; clone size: .; V gene: TRBV5-5; J gene: TRBJ2-5; CDR3 length: 17; CDR3 DNA: TGTGCCAGCAGCTCCGGACTAGCGGGGGCCCTCCAAGAGACCCAGTACTTC; CDR3 protein: CASSSGLAGALQETQYF
D gene: .; clone size: once; V gene: TRBV1; J gene: TRBJ1-5; CDR3 length: 19; CDR3 DNA: TGCACCAGCAGCACCCGGGACAGGGTATGGATATTTAGCAATCAGCCCCAGCATTTT; CDR3 protein: CTSSTRDRVWIFSNQPQHF
D gene: .; clone size: .; V gene: TRBV6-5; J gene: TRBJ2-7; CDR3 length: 14; CDR3 DNA: TGTGCCAGCAGTTACTCGCCGTCGTCCTACGAGCAGTACTTC; CDR3 protein: CASSYSPSSYEQYF
D gene: TRBD1; clone size: .; V gene: TRBV7-9; J gene: TRBJ2-5; CDR3 length: 16; CDR3 DNA: TGTGCCAGCAGCTTAGCCATAGGGACAGGGCGAGAGACCCAGTACTTC; CDR3 protein: CASSLAIGTGRETQYF
D gene: .; clone size: .; V gene: TRBV13; J gene: TRBJ1-2; CDR3 length: 16; CDR3 DNA: TGTGCCAGCACCCCGGGGCGCCAGGGATTGAACTATGGCTACACCTTC; CDR3 protein: CASTPGRQGLNYGYTF
D gene: .; clone size: few; V gene: TRBV18; J gene: TRBJ1-1; CDR3 length: 15; CDR3 DNA: TGTGCCAGCTCACCCTCTATCCGGAGTCGGTCTGAAGCTTTCTTT; CDR3 protein: CASSPSIRSRSEAFF
D gene: TRBD2; clone size: .; V gene: TRBV7-9; J gene: TRBJ2-3; CDR3 length: 16; CDR3 DNA: TGTGCCAGCAGCTCGGTTAGCGGGGTCTACCCAGATACGCAGTATTTT; CDR3 protein: CASSSVSGVYPDTQYF
D gene: .; clone size: .; V gene: TRBV11-2; J gene: TRBJ2-1; CDR3 length: 16; CDR3 DNA: TGTGCCAGCAGCTTAGAATATCCCTTGTTAGGGAGCGGACAGTTCTTC; CDR3 protein: CASSLEYPLLGSGQFF
D gene: TRBD1; clone size: .; V gene: TRBV5-6; J gene: TRBJ2-7; CDR3 length: 15; CDR3 DNA: TGTGCCAGCAGCTTGCAGACAGGGGGCAGGTACGAGCAGTACTTC; CDR3 protein: CASSLQTGGRYEQYF
D gene: .; clone size: .; V gene: TRBV27; J gene: TRBJ2-3; CDR3 length: 14; CDR3 DNA: TGTGCCAGCAATCTCAGACTTCCAACAGATACGCAGTATTTT; CDR3 protein: CASNLRLPTDTQYF
D gene: .; clone size: once; V gene: TRBV6-5; J gene: TRBJ1-1; CDR3 length: 13; CDR3 DNA: TGTGCCAGCAGTCCCGGGGCGAACACTGAAGCTTTCTTT; CDR3 protein: CASSPGANTEAFF
D gene: .; clone size: .; V gene: TRBV5-6; J gene: TRBJ1-1; CDR3 length: 15; CDR3 DNA: TGTGCCAGCAGCTTGGTTGGGGGCCGGCAAGGTGAAGCTTTCTTT; CDR3 protein: CASSLVGGRQGEAFF
D gene: .; clone size: .; V gene: TRBV10-3; J gene: TRBJ1-1; CDR3 length: 14; CDR3 DNA: TGTGCCATCAGTGAAAACTCCTGGAACACTGAAGCTTTCTTT; CDR3 protein: CAISENSWNTEAFF
D gene: TRBD1; clone size: .; V gene: TRBV18; J gene: TRBJ1-6; CDR3 length: 14; CDR3 DNA: TGTGCCAGCCGCGGACAGGGGGGAGATTCACCCCTCCACTTT; CDR3 protein: CASRGQGGDSPLHF
D gene: .; clone size: .; V gene: TRBV28; J gene: TRBJ2-3; CDR3 length: 16; CDR3 DNA: TGTGCCAGCAGTTTCCGGGGAAAGGGTAGCACAGATACGCAGTATTTT; CDR3 protein: CASSFRGKGSTDTQYF